This TCR beta chain was identified during a study of T cells expressing NK-cell markers. Study background: Each TCR beta repertoire originated in sorted T cells that were CD3+CD56+NKG2C+, CD3+CD56+NKG2C- or CD3+CD56-NKG2C+.

TCRdb reprocessed the 5' RACE reads and stores each CDR3 protein as one record, lacking DNA. This table holds about 450,000 distinct CDR3 sequences. The sample taken for sequencing was blood T cells: a sorted CD56 or NKG2C T cell subset, CD4+ or CD8+ T cells, or bulk PBMC T cells (not recorded which). The TCR comes from a woman aged 18 to 75 in good health.

CDR3 amino acids: CSARLLDRGLNNEQFF. V gene TRBV20-1 combines with J gene TRBJ2-1; the D call from TCRdb, TRBD1, cannot be confirmed without DNA. The CDR3 runs 16 residues. From germline, CDR1 is DFQATT and CDR2 SNEGSKA (reference sequence).